This is a list of T cell receptor beta chains from one sample in a study of naive and memory T cell subsets. One entry per CDR3 protein, called by TCRdb with MiXCR from the UMI-ligation and nested PCR reads. This sample has 120,000 to 150,000 distinct CDR3 sequences, with about 15% found just once. The specimen sequenced was naive CD4+ T cells from blood. The receptors come from a human donor in good health. The CDR3 runs from the conserved cysteine through the conserved F or W. A D gene is named only where the DNA matches it firmly. Rows give clone size only sometimes, using once, few, many, or a class for an expanded clone.

v_gene	abundance	d_gene	j_gene	CDR3aa	CDR3nt
TRBV2	-	-	TRBJ1-2	CASTLETGLGYTF	TGTGCCAGCACCCTGGAGACTGGCCTCGGCTACACCTTC
TRBV5-1	few	-	TRBJ1-4	CASSLGPIDGSSNEKLFF	TGCGCCAGCAGCTTGGGCCCCATCGACGGTTCGAGCAATGAAAAACTGTTTTTT
TRBV20-1	-	-	TRBJ2-7	CSAGGYSVSYEQYF	TGCAGTGCTGGAGGGTATTCTGTATCCTACGAGCAGTACTTC
TRBV28	-	-	TRBJ1-2	CASSQSTYGYTF	TGTGCCAGCAGTCAGTCCACGTATGGCTACACCTTC
TRBV23-1	many	-	TRBJ2-1	CASSLKDNEQFF	TGCGCCAGCAGTCTCAAAGACAATGAGCAGTTCTTC
TRBV7-9	-	-	TRBJ2-3	CASSPGLTASTDTQYF	TGTGCCAGCAGCCCCGGGTTAACCGCTAGCACAGATACGCAGTATTTT
TRBV30	few	-	TRBJ1-2	CAWRRDGNNYGYTF	TGTGCCTGGCGCCGGGACGGTAATAACTATGGCTACACCTTC
TRBV11-2	-	TRBD2	TRBJ2-1	CASSLDPVFALRETYYNEQFF	TGTGCCAGCAGCTTAGATCCCGTTTTTGCCTTGCGGGAGACCTACTACAATGAGCAGTTCTTC
TRBV18	-	TRBD1	TRBJ2-7	CASSPPGTGVRVEQYF	TGTGCCAGCTCACCTCCCGGGACAGGGGTTCGTGTCGAGCAGTACTTC
TRBV27	-	TRBD2	TRBJ2-2	CASRPGLAGNTGELFF	TGTGCCAGCAGACCAGGACTAGCGGGCAACACCGGGGAGCTGTTTTTT
TRBV20-1	few	-	TRBJ1-2	CSAPLDPCNYGYTF	TGCAGTGCCCCCCTGGACCCCTGTAACTATGGCTACACCTTC
TRBV11-2	-	TRBD2	TRBJ2-7	CASSFSGRAGSYEQYF	TGTGCCAGCAGCTTTAGCGGGAGGGCCGGATCCTACGAGCAGTACTTC
TRBV10-3	many	-	TRBJ1-2	CAISVEFWGSGYTF	TGTGCCATCAGTGTCGAATTTTGGGGCTCGGGCTACACCTTC
TRBV14	-	TRBD1	TRBJ1-3	CASSRLTGGIGNTIYF	TGTGCCAGCAGCCGATTAACAGGGGGAATTGGAAACACCATATATTTT
TRBV5-1	-	TRBD1	TRBJ2-7	CASSSDPDRGYEQYF	TGCGCCAGCAGCTCCGACCCGGACAGGGGTTACGAGCAGTACTTC
TRBV6-5	-	-	TRBJ1-1	CASRPDSLNTEAFF	TGTGCCAGCAGACCCGACAGCCTGAACACTGAAGCTTTCTTT
TRBV4-1	few	-	TRBJ2-5	CASSQVRPETQYF	TGCGCCAGCAGCCAAGTTCGGCCAGAGACCCAGTACTTC
TRBV12-5	-	TRBD1	TRBJ1-5	CASGLVQGQSNQPQHF	TGTGCTAGTGGTTTGGTACAGGGGCAGTCCAATCAGCCCCAGCATTTT
TRBV6-2/TRBV6-3	few	TRBD2	TRBJ2-7	CASSRGLAGGSLSYEQYF	TGTGCCAGCAGCCGGGGACTAGCGGGAGGGAGTCTCTCCTACGAGCAGTACTTC
TRBV12-3/TRBV12-4	-	TRBD2	TRBJ2-7	CASSSEGPTSGTTYEQYF	TGTGCCAGCAGTTCAGAGGGTCCGACTAGCGGGACAACCTACGAGCAGTACTTC
TRBV7-2	few	-	TRBJ2-7	CASSLVIGSIDEQYF	TGTGCCAGCAGTTTAGTTATAGGGAGCATCGACGAGCAGTACTTC
TRBV11-2	few	-	TRBJ2-3	CASSLGQSPDTQYF	TGTGCCAGCAGCTTAGGTCAGTCGCCGGATACGCAGTATTTT
TRBV3-1	many	TRBD2	TRBJ2-7	CASSPLAGEHGEQYF	TGTGCCAGCAGCCCACTAGCGGGAGAGCACGGGGAGCAGTACTTC
TRBV4-2	few	TRBD2	TRBJ2-7	CASSQVAGEHYEQYF	TGTGCCAGCAGCCAAGTAGCGGGAGAGCACTACGAGCAGTACTTC
TRBV29-1	many	-	TRBJ1-2	CSAHGGSGYGYTF	TGCAGCGCTCACGGAGGGTCAGGCTATGGCTACACCTTC
TRBV6-5	-	-	TRBJ1-1	CASGETGNTEAFF	TGTGCCAGCGGTGAGACAGGGAACACTGAAGCTTTCTTT
TRBV29-1	few	-	TRBJ2-7	CSVGRETYEQYF	TGCAGCGTTGGACGGGAGACCTACGAGCAGTACTTC
TRBV7-2	few	-	TRBJ2-1	CASSLAGWNEQFF	TGTGCCAGCAGCTTAGCGGGTTGGAATGAGCAGTTCTTC
TRBV4-1	-	-	TRBJ2-5	CASSQDFGTGEETQYF	TGCGCCAGCAGCCAAGATTTTGGGACGGGGGAAGAGACCCAGTACTTC
TRBV12-3/TRBV12-4	-	TRBD1	TRBJ1-6	CASSGTGAADSPLHF	TGTGCCAGCAGCGGGACAGGGGCCGCCGATTCACCCCTCCACTTT
TRBV20-1	few	TRBD2	TRBJ2-3	CSARLAGALYTQYF	TGCAGTGCGCGACTAGCGGGGGCCTTGTATACGCAGTATTTT
TRBV2	-	-	TRBJ1-6	CASVSQGNSPLHF	TGTGCCAGCGTCTCACAGGGAAATTCACCCCTCCACTTT
TRBV6-2/TRBV6-3	-	TRBD2	TRBJ2-1	CASSQLAGIYNEQFF	TGTGCCAGCAGCCAACTAGCGGGGATTTACAATGAGCAGTTCTTC
TRBV25-1	-	-	TRBJ1-4	CASSDLALGSELFF	TGTGCCAGCAGTGATCTCGCTCTGGGGTCGGAACTGTTTTTT
TRBV6-4	-	-	TRBJ1-5	CASSDWKRARCNQPQHF	TGTGCCAGCAGTGACTGGAAGAGGGCGCGGTGCAATCAGCCCCAGCATTTT
TRBV28	few	-	TRBJ2-1	CASSGWTVDTYNEQFF	TGTGCCAGCAGTGGGTGGACAGTAGACACCTACAATGAGCAGTTCTTC
TRBV4-1	-	-	TRBJ1-6	CASSQEGARGGNSPLHF	TGCGCCAGCAGCCAAGAAGGGGCACGGGGAGGGAATTCACCCCTCCACTTT
TRBV11-2	-	-	TRBJ2-1	CASSLYPGANEQFF	TGTGCCAGCAGCTTATACCCAGGGGCGAATGAGCAGTTCTTC
TRBV9	-	-	TRBJ1-3	CASSVGGRGSGNTIYF	TGTGCCAGCAGCGTAGGGGGCAGGGGATCGGGCAACACCATATATTTT
TRBV10-3	-	-	TRBJ2-3	CAISDRDLRQYF	TGTGCCATCAGTGACCGGGACCTCCGGCAGTATTTT
TRBV19	few	TRBD2	TRBJ2-1	CASENLAGTYNEQFF	TGTGCCAGTGAAAATTTAGCGGGAACCTACAATGAGCAGTTCTTC
TRBV29-1	-	TRBD2	TRBJ2-7	CSGSIGTSGRSSYEQYF	TGCAGCGGCTCGATCGGGACTAGCGGGAGGTCATCTTACGAGCAGTACTTC
TRBV7-9	few	-	TRBJ2-3	CASSLYIGGLADTQYF	TGTGCCAGCAGCTTGTATATCGGGGGGCTGGCAGATACGCAGTATTTT